The rows below give T cell receptor beta chains drawn from one sample of a study of T cell repertoires in ileal Crohn's disease. The protocol was immunoSEQ multiplex PCR, while the TCRdb copy is restricted to in-frame clones and leaves out a portion. Of tens of thousands of clones in the sample, roughly three quarters are singletons; the top ten hold roughly 5.5%. The sample taken for sequencing was ileal tissue. Source of these receptors: an adult with Crohn's disease. The CDR3 runs from the conserved cysteine through the conserved F or W. D genes are given only for firm matches.

.,TRBV7-3,CASSPSTDTNTEAFF
TRBD1,TRBV5-1,CASSFLTGNLVEQYF
.,TRBV19,CASSTERGQPQHF
TRBD1,TRBV5-5,CASSLMARDRSYEQFF
TRBD1,TRBV30,CAWSRDRTYEQYF
.,TRBV5-4,CASSSTVTNEQFF
.,TRBV6-5,CASTSQSTDTQYF
.,TRBV29-1,CSAGGGANTGELFF
.,TRBV5-1,CASSLAGTHNEQFF
TRBD1,TRBV4-3,CASSQARDSSGNTIYF
.,TRBV4-3,CASSLAPVMNTEAFF
TRBD2,TRBV6-4,CASSASGGADTQYF
.,TRBV4-3,CASSQEAAAYEQYF
.,TRBV2,CASSEVGGYYSNQPQHF
.,TRBV30,CAWSVGGNEKLFF
TRBD1,TRBV6-5,CASSHRGTASEAFF
.,TRBV9,CASSAQGSTEAFF
.,TRBV6-5,CASSRDLSPPLHF
.,TRBV9,CASSAAQGSYNSPLHF
.,TRBV11-2,CASSRQGLNTGELFF
TRBD1,TRBV19,CASSEGPGGNSGNTIYF
TRBD2,TRBV9,CASSGRLADTQYF
TRBD1,TRBV5-4,CASSPAAGGGTIYF
.,TRBV7-8,CASSLPRRLGGNSPLHF
TRBD1,TRBV2,CASSPQTGGYGYTF
TRBD1,TRBV6-5,CASRDPGQGQPQHF
TRBD1,TRBV18,CASSPAGQGGGYTF
TRBD1,TRBV5-4,CASRSGQGGETQYF
.,TRBV10-3,CATHQGSHGYTF
TRBD2,TRBV5-6,CASSWGGRGGQDTQYF
.,TRBV5-4,CASSFPSEVGQFF
.,TRBV7-9,CASSDGGRANEQFF
TRBD1,TRBV6-6,CASSFSTGQEPYGYTF
TRBD1,TRBV18,CASSPPGQGAKNIQYF
TRBD1,TRBV4-2,CASSQGSRGQVNSPLHF
.,TRBV5-1,CASSLAEGTDTQYF
.,TRBV7-2,CASSLRGGGWANEKLFF
.,TRBV29-1,CSVTGVHTEAFF
.,TRBV10-3,CAISELINYGYTF
.,TRBV10-1,CASIKHLRDLYGYTF
.,TRBV10-3,CAISVGADGPGTGELFF
TRBD1,TRBV19,CASSRTGGVFGYGYTF